Listed below are T cell receptor beta chains from one sample, sequenced in a study of cytotoxic CD8 clonotypes in ibrutinib-treated CLL. Measured with immunoSEQ multiplex PCR; TCRdb has only the in-frame clones, and not every one. The table has 150,000 or so clones, roughly 80% seen once. Sequencing used PBMCs, obtained after 24 months of ibrutinib treatment. The receptors derive from a human donor with chronic lymphocytic leukemia. Both conserved end residues are part of each CDR3. A D gene is named only where the DNA matches it firmly. A clone size is listed for some rows: how often the clone was seen (once, few, many), or a class if it is expanded.

d_call j_call clone_size v_call cdr3_aa cdr3_nt
TRBD1 TRBJ1-2 NA TRBV6-5 CASRSDRRSYGYTF TGTGCCAGCAGATCGGACAGGCGCAGCTATGGCTACACCTTC
NA TRBJ1-2 NA TRBV6-5 CASSNSRASYGYTF TGTGCCAGCAGTAACTCCAGGGCCAGCTATGGCTACACCTTC
NA TRBJ2-2 NA TRBV2 CASGQLTGELFF TGTGCCAGCGGACAGCTCACCGGGGAGCTGTTTTTT
NA TRBJ2-7 NA TRBV19 CASSITLLGDYEQYF TGTGCCAGTAGTATCACCCTACTTGGAGATTACGAGCAGTACTTC
NA TRBJ2-1 NA TRBV10-2 CASSEASGNIYKQFF TGCGCCAGCAGTGAGGCTTCGGGAAATATATATAAGCAGTTCTTC
TRBD2 TRBJ2-5 NA TRBV7-2 CASSLGAGATETQYF TGTGCCAGCAGCTTAGGAGCGGGGGCTACGGAGACCCAGTACTTC
TRBD1 TRBJ1-6 few TRBV6-5 CASSTGAYNSPLHF TGTGCCAGCAGCACAGGGGCCTATAATTCACCCCTCCACTTT
NA TRBJ1-3 NA TRBV5-1 CASSGGRLRNTIYF TGCGCCAGCAGCGGCGGACGCCTACGAAACACCATATATTTT
NA TRBJ2-7 NA TRBV18 CASSPSLTGGRYEQYF TGTGCCAGCTCACCATCCTTAACAGGAGGCCGCTACGAGCAGTACTTC
NA TRBJ2-1 NA TRBV11-3 CASSKGNSYNEQFF TGTGCCAGCAGCAAGGGGAACTCCTACAATGAGCAGTTCTTC
NA TRBJ2-1 NA TRBV28 CASSTSRPHSRYNEQFF TGTGCCAGTTCGACTAGTCGCCCTCATAGCCGCTACAATGAGCAGTTCTTC
TRBD1 TRBJ1-2 NA TRBV4-3 CASSAQGAIAGYTF TGCGCCAGCAGCGCACAGGGGGCGATTGCTGGCTACACCTTC
TRBD1 TRBJ1-1 NA TRBV19 CASRNRGLYTEAFF TGTGCCAGCAGGAACAGGGGGTTGTACACTGAAGCTTTCTTT
NA TRBJ2-5 NA TRBV28 CASSFGDGGRETQYF TGTGCCAGCAGTTTTGGGGACGGTGGGCGGGAGACCCAGTACTTC
TRBD1 TRBJ1-4 NA TRBV2 CASSKTGPNEKLFF TGTGCCAGCAGTAAGACAGGGCCTAATGAAAAACTGTTTTTT
NA TRBJ1-5 few TRBV7-9 CASSLDPGDRNQPQHF TGTGCCAGCAGCTTAGACCCGGGAGATCGCAATCAGCCCCAGCATTTT
NA TRBJ1-3 few TRBV27 CASSLWGATGNTIYF TGTGCCAGCAGTTTATGGGGAGCTACTGGAAACACCATATATTTT
NA TRBJ2-7 NA TRBV30 CAWGEGAYEQYF TGTGCCTGGGGGGAGGGGGCCTACGAGCAGTACTTC
NA TRBJ2-2 NA TRBV9 CASSVLSRFDTGELFF TGTGCCAGCAGCGTACTATCTCGTTTCGACACCGGGGAGCTGTTTTTT
TRBD1 TRBJ1-4 NA TRBV29-1 CSVVQGANEKLFF TGCAGCGTTGTGCAGGGGGCTAATGAAAAACTGTTTTTT
NA TRBJ1-3 NA TRBV28 CASSLYLRQERNTIYF TGTGCCAGCAGTTTATATCTGAGACAGGAACGAAACACCATATATTTT
NA TRBJ2-3 once TRBV5-1 CASSWEDTQYF TGCGCCAGCAGCTGGGAAGATACGCAGTATTTT
TRBD1 TRBJ2-7 once TRBV5-4 CASSRGQLTYEQYF TGTGCCAGCAGCAGGGGACAGCTAACCTACGAGCAGTACTTC
NA TRBJ1-1 once TRBV5-1 CASSSEPRQTRNTEAFF TGCGCCAGCAGCTCCGAACCCCGCCAGACGAGGAACACTGAAGCTTTCTTT
TRBD2 TRBJ2-1 NA TRBV7-3 CASSLTSGRAPRYHNEQFF TGTGCCAGCAGCTTAACTAGCGGGAGGGCCCCACGTTACCACAATGAGCAGTTCTTC
NA TRBJ2-5 NA TRBV9 CASSAAGGGLGETQYF TGTGCCAGCAGCGCGGCAGGGGGGGGCCTTGGAGAGACCCAGTACTTC
NA TRBJ1-4 NA TRBV29-1 CSVVGQGSEKLFF TGCAGCGTTGTTGGGCAGGGAAGCGAAAAACTGTTTTTT
TRBD1 TRBJ1-1 NA TRBV5-6 CASRRDRMNTEAFF TGTGCCAGCAGGAGGGACAGGATGAACACTGAAGCTTTCTTT
NA TRBJ2-3 NA TRBV18 CASSPTSRTDTQYF TGTGCCAGCTCACCGACAAGCCGCACAGATACGCAGTATTTT
NA TRBJ1-5 NA TRBV6-1 CASSTSGRPQHF TGTGCCAGCAGTACGTCCGGGCGGCCCCAGCATTTT
TRBD2 TRBJ2-1 NA TRBV4-1 CASSQDLGLAGVRNEQFF TGCGCCAGCAGCCAAGATTTGGGACTAGCGGGAGTACGGAATGAGCAGTTCTTC
NA TRBJ2-1 NA TRBV2 CASSGSYEGYNEQFF TGTGCCAGCAGTGGCTCCTACGAAGGTTACAATGAGCAGTTCTTC
NA TRBJ1-2 NA TRBV7-9 CASSLTVTLPANYGYTF TGTGCCAGCAGCTTAACAGTTACTTTACCAGCTAACTATGGCTACACCTTC